This T cell receptor beta chain was identified in a study of T-cell memory formation after mild COVID-19. TCRdb reprocessed the 5' RACE reads with MiXCR, giving one entry per CDR3 protein. The sample yields 250,000 or so distinct CDR3 sequences, roughly 18% seen once. The V gene's germline CDR1 is KGHSH and CDR2 LQKENI. The CDR3 has 16 residues. V dropped 4 bases and J dropped 0; count of bases not matched to a gene: 5. The origin of this receptor is a man aged 18 to 29 who had mild COVID-19 (a few samples of this study predate the infection). Cell type and time point are not known. Material: PBMCs or a T cell subset sorted from them (not recorded which). The chain employs TRBV18 and TRBJ1-4; TRBD1 matches at 7 bases. The CDR3 sequence: CASSQGTVATNEKLFF. DNA of the CDR3: TGTGCCAGCTCACAGGGGACAGTTGCAACTAATGAAAAACTGTTTTTT. The complete variable domain, with remaining parts taken from reference TRBV18 and TRBJ1-4, reads NAGVMQNPRHLVRRRGQEARLRCSPMKGHSHVYWYRQLPEEGLKFMVYLQKENIIDESGMPKERFSAEFPKEGPSILRIQQVVRGDSAAYFCASSQGTVATNEKLFFGSGTQLSVL.